These T cell receptor beta chains were read from a single sample in a study of T cell responses to AZD1222 COVID-19 vaccine. TCRdb keeps only in-frame clones here, not all; method: immunoSEQ multiplex PCR. The table has nearly 95,000 clones, about 90% seen once. Specimen: peripheral blood, collected on day 0 of AZD1222 vaccination. The receptors originated from an adult in good health. CDR3s include the opening cysteine and the closing phenylalanine or tryptophan. A D gene is named only where the DNA matches it firmly. Clone size is not always given. Where it is, it says once, few, many or a class for expanded clones.

d_call	v_call	j_call	clone_size	cdr3_nt	cdr3_aa
-	TRBV18	TRBJ2-7	once	TGTGCCAGCTCGCCACCCGGGACGGGATCCTACGAGCAGTACTTC	CASSPPGTGSYEQYF
-	TRBV19	TRBJ1-5	few	TGTGCCAGTAGTATAGACGGGGGCAATCAGCCCCAGCATTTT	CASSIDGGNQPQHF
-	TRBV11-2	TRBJ2-5	-	TGTGCCAGCAGCTTAGAGCTAGCAGGAGAGACCCAGTACTTC	CASSLELAGETQYF
-	TRBV21-1	TRBJ1-1	-	TGTGCCAGCAGCCCAGGGGACCCCGCCACTGAAGCTTTCTTT	CASSPGDPATEAFF
-	TRBV6-5	TRBJ1-6	-	TGTGCCAGCGGCCCTGGACTCAATAATTCACCCCTCCACTTT	CASGPGLNNSPLHF
-	TRBV11-2	TRBJ2-1	-	TGTGCCAGCGCCAACACCCCCCCACAGGGCAATGAGCAGTTCTTC	CASANTPPQGNEQFF
-	TRBV2	TRBJ2-2	-	TGTGCCAGCCCCCGGCGGGAAAACACCGGGGAGCTGTTTTTT	CASPRRENTGELFF
-	TRBV24-1	TRBJ1-2	-	TGTGCCACCAGTGACCCGAGAGATAACTGGAACTATGGCTACACCTTC	CATSDPRDNWNYGYTF
-	TRBV19	TRBJ1-4	-	TGTGCCAGTAGGGGACAACAAGGAGATGAAAAACTGTTTTTT	CASRGQQGDEKLFF
TRBD1	TRBV9	TRBJ2-2	-	TGTGCCAGCAGCGTAGCACCTTCGACAGGGGGGACCGGGGAGCTGTTTTTT	CASSVAPSTGGTGELFF
-	TRBV7-7	TRBJ2-7	few	TGTGCTAGCAGCTTAGCGCGGGTGGAGTCCTACGAGCAGTACTTC	CASSLARVESYEQYF
TRBD1	TRBV25-1	TRBJ2-2	-	TGTGCCAGCAGGGGGACAGGGGCCGGGGAGCTGTTTTTT	CASRGTGAGELFF
TRBD1	TRBV9	TRBJ2-5	-	TGTGCCAGCAGCCAACAAGGACAGGAGCGGGAGACCCAGTACTTC	CASSQQGQERETQYF
TRBD1	TRBV7-3	TRBJ2-5	once	TGTGCCAGCAGCTTAACGGGGCAGGGGGCTAGAGAGACCCAGTACTTC	CASSLTGQGARETQYF
-	TRBV6-2/TRBV6-3	TRBJ2-5	once	TGTGCCAGCAGTTACCCGAATCCGTCTGCTTACTTC	CASSYPNPSAYF
-	TRBV5-5	TRBJ1-2	-	TGTGCCAGCAGCACCTTTTCCCGACAGGAGTCTCGTGGCTACACCTTC	CASSTFSRQESRGYTF
TRBD1	TRBV25-1	TRBJ1-6	-	TGTGCCAGCAGGGGGGACAGGGGCGAATATAATTCACCCCTCCACTTT	CASRGDRGEYNSPLHF
-	TRBV7-9	TRBJ2-5	many	TGTGCCAGCAGCTTGGTTTCGGGTCCGGGGACCCAGTACTTC	CASSLVSGPGTQYF
-	TRBV10-3	TRBJ2-1	-	TGTGCCATCAGTGCTCAGGGCCTGGAGCAGTTCTTC	CAISAQGLEQFF
-	TRBV6-2/TRBV6-3	TRBJ2-3	-	TGTGCCAGCAGCGGGGTTTCCCTCACAGATACGCAGTATTTT	CASSGVSLTDTQYF
TRBD1	TRBV24-1	TRBJ1-2	-	TGTGCCACCAGTGATCCGGCGGACAGGGGGGATCTTAATGGCTACACCTTC	CATSDPADRGDLNGYTF
-	TRBV9	TRBJ1-2	-	TGTGCCAGCAGCGTAGGAAAGCAGGGAATCTCGAACTATGGCTACACCTTC	CASSVGKQGISNYGYTF
TRBD1	TRBV5-1	TRBJ1-2	-	TGCGCCAGCAGAACAGGGGGAAATGATGCCTACACCTTC	CASRTGGNDAYTF
TRBD2	TRBV7-2	TRBJ2-3	-	TGTGCCAGCAGCTTAGTTGTCGGGGGGTCAGATACGCAGTATTTT	CASSLVVGGSDTQYF
-	TRBV5-4	TRBJ1-3	-	TGTGCCAGCACCCTCCTCGGGACTGGAAACACCATATATTTT	CASTLLGTGNTIYF
TRBD1	TRBV6-5	TRBJ2-7	-	TGTGCCAGCAGTTCCGGGACAGGGAGGGACTACGAGCAGTACTTC	CASSSGTGRDYEQYF
-	TRBV29-1	TRBJ1-5	-	TGCAGCGTCATACTACAGGAGAGCGGCAATCAGCCCCAGCATTTT	CSVILQESGNQPQHF
TRBD1	TRBV7-3	TRBJ2-2	-	TGTGCCAGCAGCAGCCTGACAGGGGCGCCCGGGGAGCTGTTTTTT	CASSSLTGAPGELFF
TRBD1	TRBV2	TRBJ2-7	-	TGTGCCAGCACCAGGGACAGCAATGAAAGCGAGCAGTACTTC	CASTRDSNESEQYF
TRBD2	TRBV27	TRBJ2-5	once	TGTGCCAGCAGTTCCGGGACTAGCGGGGGGGAGACCCAGTACTTC	CASSSGTSGGETQYF
-	TRBV5-1	TRBJ1-5	-	TGCGCCAGCAGCCTGGATGCGGTGGGTGAAAATCAGCCCCAGCATTTT	CASSLDAVGENQPQHF
TRBD1	TRBV7-9	TRBJ1-2	-	TGTGCCAGCGACGGTTGGCAGGGGGTAGTTTATGGCTACACCTTC	CASDGWQGVVYGYTF
TRBD2	TRBV19	TRBJ2-1	-	TGTGCCAGTAGTATAGGTAGCGGGGGGGACAATGAGCAGTTCTTC	CASSIGSGGDNEQFF
-	TRBV7-2	TRBJ1-4	-	TGTGCCAGCAGCTCCGCTGGTCCCAGGGGTGCAACTAATGAAAAACTGTTTTTT	CASSSAGPRGATNEKLFF
-	TRBV24-1	TRBJ1-3	-	TGTGCCAATAACGGGACATACGGAAACACCATATATTTT	CANNGTYGNTIYF
-	TRBV12-3/TRBV12-4	TRBJ1-1	-	TGTGCCAGCAGTCTACGGACTGAAGCTTTCTTT	CASSLRTEAFF
TRBD1	TRBV4-3	TRBJ1-6	-	TGCGCCAGCAGCCATCGCTCGACAGGGGCAGGTAATTCACCCCTCCACTTT	CASSHRSTGAGNSPLHF
-	TRBV7-2	TRBJ2-5	-	TGTGCCAGCAGGGAGAGCAGCGGAAATCCTGGCAGGACCCAGTACTTC	CASRESSGNPGRTQYF
-	TRBV7-2	TRBJ1-5	-	TGTGCCAGCAGCTTAGAAGGCGTTCAGCCCCAGCATTTT	CASSLEGVQPQHF
-	TRBV6-2/TRBV6-3	TRBJ1-5	-	TGTGCCAGCAGTTACTCGACGGCGGGACCTCGGGGTCAGCCCCAGCATTTT	CASSYSTAGPRGQPQHF
-	TRBV30	TRBJ1-5	-	TGTGCCTGGAGTGTAAAGTTCGCGGGGGCTGGGCAGCCCCAGCATTTT	CAWSVKFAGAGQPQHF
-	TRBV5-1	TRBJ2-7	-	TGCGCCAGCAGCTTGGGACAGTACACCTACGAGCAGTACTTC	CASSLGQYTYEQYF
TRBD2	TRBV9	TRBJ2-3	-	TGTGCCAGCAGCGTAGATGATAGCGGGGGGCAGGTAGATACGCAGTATTTT	CASSVDDSGGQVDTQYF
TRBD1	TRBV6-5	TRBJ1-5	-	TGTGCCAGCAGTTACCCCAGGGGGGGCAATCAGCCCCAGCATTTT	CASSYPRGGNQPQHF
-	TRBV6-5	TRBJ1-2	-	TGTGCCAGCAGTTACGGTCCGAACTATGGCTACACCTTC	CASSYGPNYGYTF
-	TRBV18	TRBJ1-3	-	TGTGCCAGCTCACCAGATGCAAGTGGGGTCAACTCTGGAAACACCATATATTTT	CASSPDASGVNSGNTIYF
TRBD1	TRBV19	TRBJ1-5	-	TGTGCCAGTAGTATAGGGGACAGGGTCGGTCAGCCCCAGCATTTT	CASSIGDRVGQPQHF
-	TRBV5-1	TRBJ2-2	-	TGCGCCAGCAGCCGACGAACAGGGACCGGGGAGCTGTTTTTT	CASSRRTGTGELFF
-	TRBV29-1	TRBJ2-2	-	TGCAGCGTTGAGTGGTGGCCCGGGGGCGGGGAGCTGTTTTTT	CSVEWWPGGGELFF
TRBD2	TRBV3-1/TRBV3-2	TRBJ2-5	-	TGTGCCAGCAGCCGGCACGGGGGGGGGTCGAGACAAGAGACCCAGTACTTC	CASSRHGGGSRQETQYF
TRBD1	TRBV30	TRBJ2-2	once	TGTGCCTGGAGTGTGGTAGGGACAGGGAGAACCGGGGAGCTGTTTTTT	CAWSVVGTGRTGELFF
-	TRBV3-1/TRBV3-2	TRBJ2-7	-	TGTGCCAGCAGCCAACGGGGTACCTACGAGCAGTACTTC	CASSQRGTYEQYF
-	TRBV5-4	TRBJ1-1	-	TGTGCCAGCAGCTTGGTGGTTGGGGGGAACACTGAAGCTTTCTTT	CASSLVVGGNTEAFF
-	TRBV4-3	TRBJ1-6	-	TGCGCCAGCAGCCAAGGGGGACTGGGATACGATAATTCACCCCTCCACTTT	CASSQGGLGYDNSPLHF
TRBD2	TRBV12-5	TRBJ2-1	-	TGTGCTAGTGGTTCGGGGGGGAAGTACAATGAGCAGTTCTTC	CASGSGGKYNEQFF
TRBD1	TRBV19	TRBJ2-7	-	TGTGCCAGTAGTATAGATGGGCCACAGGGGAACAACGAGCAGTACTTC	CASSIDGPQGNNEQYF
-	TRBV18	TRBJ1-1	-	TGTGCCAGCTCTAGGGGGGGGTCCACTGAAGCTTTCTTT	CASSRGGSTEAFF
-	TRBV19	TRBJ1-5	-	TGTGCCAGTAGTAGGTCCGGGAACCAAATTTATAGCAATCAGCCCCAGCATTTT	CASSRSGNQIYSNQPQHF
-	TRBV9	TRBJ2-1	-	TGTGCCAGCAGGCCCCCCGATCTCAATGAGCAGTTCTTC	CASRPPDLNEQFF
-	TRBV6-5	TRBJ2-7	-	TGTGCCAGCAGTTACTCAGGCGGGGTAGCCTACGAGCAGTACTTC	CASSYSGGVAYEQYF